Listed here is a single TCR beta chain. The data were taken from a study of CD8+ T cells in alopecia areata. The CDR3 has 14 amino acids. J lost 9 bases, V lost 5 bases, and 7 bases had no gene match. Germline V gene sequence: CDR1 SGHRS, CDR2 YFSETQ. Following extraction, RNA underwent reverse transcription to cDNA, which served as the sequencing template. Using immunoSEQ multiplex PCR, the repertoire was profiled, and TCRdb retains in-frame clones only, with some absent. The sample carries fewer than 150,000 clones, roughly two thirds recorded once. Sequencing used CD4+ T cells sorted from blood. The receptor's source is a human donor in good health. The rearrangement uses TRBV5-1 and TRBJ1-6; TRBD1 aligns across 8 bases. CDR3 protein: CASSRGQDGSPLHF. In DNA form, the CDR3 reads TGCGCCAGCAGTAGGGGACAGGACGGTTCACCCCTCCACTTT.